The 26 T cell receptor beta chains below all came from one sample that was sequenced in a study of blood T cells in healthy people across ages (dated by TCRdb to between 2014 and 2017). Library generation was performed with 5' RACE. Instrument used: Illumina HiSeq 2500. A second roughly 6 to 12 cycle PCR used a sample-barcoded 5' primer and a J-beta primer mix. The public sequencing data were trimmed at Q25 with fastp and processed into clonotypes with MiXCR by TCRdb, which kept only in-frame beta chains. Under each unique CDR3 protein, matching rows form one entry showing the most common genes and DNA. In this sample the table shows about 1.6 million distinct CDR3 sequences, about 35% of which occur a single time. The top ten constitute approximately 10% of the sample. The specimen was blood. Receptors were obtained from a woman aged 25 to 45 in good health.

This clonotype was seen only once. This chain uses TRBV7-9 with TRBJ1-1; maybe TRBD1 (6 bases). This CDR3 is 17 amino acids long. The germline CDR1 and CDR2 sequences are SEHNR and FQNEAQ (reference sequence). Trimming pared 3 bases from V and 0 bases from J, leaving 17 bases between. The chain's CDR3 is CASSFKAGVVLNTEAFF. DNA of the CDR3: TGTGCCAGCAGCTTCAAGGCAGGGGTCGTCTTGAACACTGAAGCTTTCTTT.

The chain carries TRBV7-9 and TRBJ2-3, with D possibly matching TRBD2 (7 bases). Germline lookup yields CDR1 SEHNR and CDR2 FQNEAQ (reference sequence). The CDR3 has 13 amino acids. Deletions cut 4 bases from V and 5 bases from J, with 10 bases between. In DNA form, the CDR3 reads TGTGCCAGCAGCTGGGGGGGCATAGATACGCAGTATTTT. Amino acid sequence: CASSWGGIDTQYF.

This clonotype was recorded a few times. The chain carries TRBV15 and TRBJ1-1; D is uncertain. Germline assignment: CDR1 LNHNV and CDR2 YYDKDF (reference sequence). The V end was cut by 4 bases, the J end by 13 bases, with 19 bases between. There are 13 residues in the CDR3. The CDR3 here is CATSNPEVGSVFF. In nucleotides, the CDR3 is TGTGCCACCAGCAACCCGGAGGTGGGAAGCGTTTTCTTT.

This clonotype was seen more than once but under ten times. CDR3 region: CASSLGQDRGSPLHF. The CDR3 DNA reads as TGTGCCAGCAGCTTAGGCCAGGACAGGGGTTCACCCCTCCACTTT. The chain uses TRBV11-2 and TRBJ1-6; 9 bases line up with TRBD1. CDR3 size: 15 residues. From germline, CDR1 is SGHAT and CDR2 FQNNGV. The V and J ends lost 1 base and 9 bases, in that order; junction bases with no gene match: 4.

This clonotype was picked up a small number of times. V usage is TRBV28 and J usage is TRBJ1-5; perhaps TRBD1 as D (6 bases). The CDR3 extends over 15 amino acids. V dropped 4 bases and J dropped 1 base, with 11 bases sitting between them. Germline lookup yields CDR1 MDHEN and CDR2 SYDVKM. The CDR3 DNA sequence: TGTGCCAGCAGTTCGGGACATGGCAGCAATCAGCCCCAGCATTTT. Amino acid sequence: CASSSGHGSNQPQHF.

There are a few counts of this clonotype. DNA of the CDR3: TGTGCCTGGAGTACAGGGACCCAGTACTTC. Encoded protein: CAWSTGTQYF. This chain connects TRBV30 to TRBJ2-5, with D perhaps matching TRBD1 (5 bases). CDR3 size: 10 residues. The germline V gene has CDR1 GTSNPN and CDR2 SVGIG (reference sequence). V lost 2 bases and J 7 bases, leaving 5 bases between the germline ends.

The gene calls are TRBV20-1 and TRBJ2-7, with D perhaps matching TRBD2 (5 bases). CDR3 size: 14 residues. V gave up 6 bases and J gave up 3 bases, with 18 bases separating them. The germline V gene has CDR1 DFQATT and CDR2 SNEGSKA (reference sequence). The CDR3 DNA reads as TGCAGTGCCCTCCCTGGGAGCATGTACTACGAGCAGTACTTC. Translation gives CSALPGSMYYEQYF.

This clonotype was seen ten or more times. The rearrangement links TRBV7-9 to TRBJ2-7, with 7 bases identical to TRBD2. This CDR3 region has 14 residues. V was clipped by 5 bases and J by 5 bases; unmatched bases: 9. Germline CDR1 reads SEHNR; CDR2 reads FQNEAQ (reference sequence). CDR3 in DNA: TGTGCCAGCAGCCCTTGGGGGGGAGATGACGAGCAGTACTTC. This translates into CASSPWGGDDEQYF.

This sequence joins TRBV6-6 and TRBJ1-6, with TRBD1 identical over 9 bases. Germline CDR1 is MNHNY and CDR2 is SVGAGI (reference sequence). The length of the CDR3 is 14 residues. V lost 6 bases to trimming and J lost 12 bases; unmatched junction nucleotides: 9. The chain's CDR3 is CASRSTTGGLPLHF. The CDR3 bases are TGTGCCAGCAGATCGACGACAGGGGGGCTACCCCTCCACTTT.

This clonotype has only a few counts. A much larger clone sits a single nucleotide away, making a read error possible. The chain employs TRBV27 and TRBJ2-7, with D possibly being TRBD1 or TRBD2 (5 bases each). From germline, CDR1 is MNHEY and CDR2 SMNVEV (reference sequence). The CDR3 totals 13 residues. The germline V and J ends were trimmed by 6 bases and 3 bases, with 12 bases remaining between them. This CDR3 reads CASSRDGDYEQYF. CDR3 in DNA: TGTGCCAGCAGCCGGGACGGAGACTACGAGCAGTACTTC.

The chain joins TRBV20-1 to TRBJ2-1; 8 bases match TRBD1. J lost 8 bases, V lost 0 bases, and 12 bases had no gene match. The CDR3 loop spans 16 amino acids. Germline CDR1 and CDR2: DFQATT and SNEGSKA (reference sequence). The CDR3 loop reads CSAREGDRGGFDEQFF. CDR3 sequence (DNA): TGCAGTGCTAGAGAAGGCGACAGGGGCGGGTTCGATGAGCAGTTCTTC.

The V and J genes are TRBV6-6 and TRBJ1-4; D remains unclear. CDR3 length: 15 amino acids. The germline V and J ends were trimmed by 0 bases and 4 bases, with 9 bases remaining between them. Germline CDR1 and CDR2: MNHNY and SVGAGI (reference sequence). Here the CDR3 reads CASSYSILINEKLFF. CDR3 in DNA: TGTGCCAGCAGTTACTCTATCCTGATTAATGAAAAACTGTTTTTT.

This clonotype was seen more than once but under ten times. The V call is TRBV6-1, the J call TRBJ2-5; D may match TRBD1 or TRBD2 (5 bases each). This CDR3 region has 13 residues. The germline V gene has CDR1 MNHNS and CDR2 SASEGT. The germline V and J ends were trimmed by 8 bases and 2 bases, with 12 bases remaining between them. Here the CDR3 DNA reads TGTGCCAGCTCCGGGACCACGCAAGAGACCCAGTACTTC. Protein: CASSGTTQETQYF.

Concerning this clonotype: Sequence at one end of the junction differs from germline and may be a read error. This chain links TRBV20-1 with TRBJ2-7; D gene unclear. The end of the DNA fits TRBJ2-4 better, so the J call may be wrong. Germline V gene sequence: CDR1 DFQATT, CDR2 SNEGSKA (reference sequence). The CDR3 runs to 10 residues. The CDR3 sequence: CGAPRDIQYF. CDR3 DNA: TGCGGTGCCCCCCGCGACATTCAGTACTTC.

This clonotype has a handful of counts. This may come from a read error, since a much larger clone is one base off. J is TRBJ2-7 and V is TRBV29-1; TRBD1 is a possible D gene (6 bases). The V end lost 4 bases, the J end lost 4 bases, and 17 bases lay between the germline ends. Germline V gene lookup returns CDR1 SQVTM and CDR2 ANQGSEA. The CDR3 spans 14 residues. CDR3 amino acids: CSVVGQGIRYEQYF. CDR3 DNA sequence: TGCAGCGTTGTCGGGCAGGGGATCCGATACGAGCAGTACTTC.

This clonotype was counted a single time. A junction end diverges from the germline sequence, so it may reflect a read error. This rearrangement joins TRBV14 to TRBJ2-3; 11 bases fit TRBD2. CDR1 and CDR2 (germline): SGHDN, FVKESK. The CDR3 covers 17 residues. The CDR3 reads CANSQVILAGVGDTQYF. The CDR3 DNA is TGTGCCAACAGCCAAGTCATACTAGCGGGAGTTGGAGATACGCAGTATTTT.

This rearrangement joins TRBV14 to TRBJ1-6; D unresolved. Germline V lookup: CDR1 SGHDN, CDR2 FVKESK. The V end was cut by 3 bases, the J end by 7 bases, with 16 bases between. CDR3 length equals 16 residues. CDR3 protein: CASSQRPAGMNSPLHF. CDR3 coding DNA: TGTGCCAGCAGCCAGCGCCCGGCAGGAATGAATTCACCCCTCCACTTT.

This clonotype appeared a few times. The chain combines TRBV5-6 with TRBJ2-5, with TRBD2 matching over 10 bases. Losses at the gene ends were 5 bases for V and 4 bases for J; bases not matched to a gene: 5. Looked up from germline, CDR1 is SGHDT and CDR2 is YYEEEE. The CDR3 is 14 amino acids. CDR3 protein: CASSNSGGPETQYF. CDR3 nucleotides: TGTGCCAGCAGTAATAGCGGGGGGCCAGAGACCCAGTACTTC.

The genes are TRBV5-1 and TRBJ2-3; D unresolved. V lost 4 bases and J lost 2, with 11 bases in between. Germline values: CDR1 SGHRS, CDR2 YFSETQ. The CDR3 runs to 14 residues. DNA for the CDR3: TGCGCCAGCAGCGCCGGGCGGTACACAGATACGCAGTATTTT. Translating gives CASSAGRYTDTQYF.

This clonotype was seen a handful of times. This rearrangement joins TRBV3-1 to TRBJ2-7, with 13 bases lining up with TRBD2. The trim removed 3 bases at V and 5 bases at J, leaving 4 bases unmatched. The CDR3 is made up of 15 amino acids. CDR1 and CDR2 (germline): LGHDT, YNNKEL (reference sequence). CDR3 nucleotides: TGTGCCAGCAGCCAGGGACTAGCGGGGTTCCACGAGCAGTACTTC. Protein sequence: CASSQGLAGFHEQYF.

Only a few counts were recorded for this clonotype. CDR3 loop: CATSPQDRNEQFF. The CDR3 bases are TGTGCCACCAGCCCGCAGGACAGGAATGAGCAGTTCTTC. The genes are TRBV15 and TRBJ2-1; 7 bases fit TRBD1. The CDR3 spans 13 residues. Germline CDR1 and CDR2: LNHNV and YYDKDF (reference sequence). V dropped 5 bases and J dropped 7; count of bases not matched to a gene: 5.

A few counts support this clonotype. The rearrangement links TRBV6-1 to TRBJ1-2, with D uncertain. The CDR3 is 13 residues long. Deletions cut 8 bases from V and 0 bases from J, with 10 bases between. Germline V gene data show CDR1 as MNHNS and CDR2 as SASEGT. DNA of the CDR3: TGTGCCAGCCCAGGAGGGACTAACTATGGCTACACCTTC. Translation: CASPGGTNYGYTF.

This clonotype showed up just a few times. The chain is built from TRBV5-1 and TRBJ1-4; possibly TRBD1 for D (5 bases). The CDR3 loop spans 16 amino acids. The germline V gene has CDR1 SGHRS and CDR2 YFSETQ. Between the trimmed V and J ends, which lost 0 bases and 2 bases, there was a span of 11 bases. CDR3 sequence reads: CASSLVGVGTNEKLFF. In nucleotides, the CDR3 is TGCGCCAGCAGCTTGGTGGGGGTCGGGACTAATGAAAAACTGTTTTTT.

The gene calls are TRBV7-8 and TRBJ2-7; perhaps TRBD2 as D (6 bases). Trimming took 0 bases from V and 2 from J, leaving 11 bases between them. The CDR3 totals 15 residues. Germline V gene sequence: CDR1 SGHVS, CDR2 FQNEAQ. The CDR3 protein is CASSLAGGWTYEQYF. The CDR3 DNA sequence: TGTGCCAGCAGCTTAGCGGGGGGTTGGACCTACGAGCAGTACTTC.

The J gene is TRBJ1-2, the V gene TRBV6-2 or TRBV6-3; weak D call: TRBD1 (6 bases). Per germline, CDR1 MNHEY and CDR2 SVGEGT. This CDR3 has 14 amino acids. V was pared by 3 bases and J by 2 bases, with 10 bases between. CDR3 residues: CASSYWGQNYGYTF. The CDR3 coding sequence is TGTGCCAGCAGTTATTGGGGGCAGAACTATGGCTACACCTTC.

A note on this clonotype: Just one base apart from a much larger clone, this may be a read error. V is TRBV29-1 and J is TRBJ2-7; 9 bases are a match to TRBD1. This CDR3 is 14 amino acids long. V shed 6 bases, J shed 2 bases, and the junction held 8 bases outside the gene matches. CDR1 and CDR2 from the germline V gene are SQVTM and ANQGSEA. The CDR3 spells CSVEGTGTPYEQYF. In nucleotides, the CDR3 is TGCAGCGTAGAGGGGACAGGGACCCCCTACGAGCAGTACTTC.